This is a list of T cell receptor beta chains from one sample in a study of blood T cells in healthy people across ages. TCRdb redid the calling of the 5' RACE reads with MiXCR, one entry per CDR3 protein. The table has 380,000 or so distinct CDR3 sequences, about 49% seen once; the top ten hold 51%. The source material was blood. The origin of the receptors is a man between 60 and 75 years old in good health. CDR3s include the opening cysteine and the closing phenylalanine or tryptophan. A D gene is named only where the DNA matches it firmly. Only part of the rows carry a size: once, few, many, or a class if the clone is expanded.

cdr3_nt cdr3_aa j_call v_call d_call clone_size
TGTGCCAGCAGCATCGGGTGGGTACAAACTGAAGCTTTCTTT CASSIGWVQTEAFF TRBJ1-1 TRBV12-3/TRBV12-4 . .
TGCGCCAGCAGCTCGGGACTAGCGGGAGGGCCTAGACACAATGAGCAGTTCTTC CASSSGLAGGPRHNEQFF TRBJ2-1 TRBV5-1 TRBD2 .
TGTGCCATCAGCCGGGACAGCAACCAAGATACGCAGTATTTT CAISRDSNQDTQYF TRBJ2-3 TRBV10-3 TRBD1 .
TGTGCCAGCAGTGAGACAGTCCGGGGTGGCTACACCTTC CASSETVRGGYTF TRBJ1-2 TRBV25-1 . .
TGTGCCAGCTCAACCAGGGGGGACATTCAGTACTTC CASSTRGDIQYF TRBJ2-4 TRBV18 . .
TGTGCCAGCAGAGGACAGGGGGTGACCCAGTACTTC CASRGQGVTQYF TRBJ2-5 TRBV2 TRBD1 many
TGCAGCGTTGGCGGACAGGTCGGGCAGCCCCAGCATTTT CSVGGQVGQPQHF TRBJ1-5 TRBV29-1 TRBD1 .
TGCAGTGCATCGAGCTCCTACAATGAGCAGTTCTTC CSASSSYNEQFF TRBJ2-1 TRBV20-1 . .
TGCAGCCAACTCTGGTCTAGCCTCTACGAGCAGTACTTC CSQLWSSLYEQYF TRBJ2-7 TRBV29-1 . many
TGTGCCAGCAGCGAGCCTCGTGACAGCCGATGGGGCTACACCTTC CASSEPRDSRWGYTF TRBJ1-2 TRBV6-2/TRBV6-3 . .
TGTGCCAGCGAGGCTAGCGGGAGACTTAGAGAGACCCAGTACTTC CASEASGRLRETQYF TRBJ2-5 TRBV6-2/TRBV6-3 TRBD2 .
TGCAGTGCTAGAACAGGGTTTCAGAAGGGGAGCACTGAAGCTTTCTTT CSARTGFQKGSTEAFF TRBJ1-1 TRBV20-1 . .
TGTGCCATCAGGAAAAGCGGGGGCACAGATACGCAGTATTTT CAIRKSGGTDTQYF TRBJ2-3 TRBV10-3 TRBD2 once
TGTGCCAGCAGCTTAGTTTCCGGGGAGCTGTTTTTT CASSLVSGELFF TRBJ2-2 TRBV13 . many
TGCGCCAGCAGCTTAAATCCCCCGCTGGATACGCAGTATTTT CASSLNPPLDTQYF TRBJ2-3 TRBV5-1 . .
TGTGCCAGCAGTCCTACGGCCGGGACTAGCGGGCTCAATGAGCAGTTCTTC CASSPTAGTSGLNEQFF TRBJ2-1 TRBV28 TRBD2 .
TGCGCCAGCAGCTTGGGGACAGTCGGGCACGAGCAGTACTTC CASSLGTVGHEQYF TRBJ2-7 TRBV5-1 . .
TGTGCCAGCAGCCCGGCCGCCAGCGACTACTACGAGCAGTTCTTC CASSPAASDYYEQFF TRBJ2-1 TRBV7-2 . .
TGTGCCAGCAGCTTAGGACAGCCATATCGGCCCCAGCATTTT CASSLGQPYRPQHF TRBJ1-5 TRBV7-2 . .
TGTGCCAGCAGTGACAGGACGGATTACAATGAGCAGTTCTTC CASSDRTDYNEQFF TRBJ2-1 TRBV28 . few
TGTGCCAGCAGCTTAAGGGAGGCAGATACGCAGTATTTT CASSLREADTQYF TRBJ2-3 TRBV7-3 . many
TGTGCCAGCAGGCTCAGGCAGGGCGGGAGGGCATACAATGAGCAGTTCTTC CASRLRQGGRAYNEQFF TRBJ2-1 TRBV6-1 TRBD2 .
TGTGCCAGCAGACTGACAGGAGGCGGCTACGAGCAGTACTTC CASRLTGGGYEQYF TRBJ2-7 TRBV6-2/TRBV6-3 . many
TGTGCCACCAGCAGAGATGGGGCCAGCACTGAAGCTTTCTTT CATSRDGASTEAFF TRBJ1-1 TRBV15 . .
TGCGCCAGCAGCCAAGATAACCTAGCGGGAGTCAACACAGATACGCAGTATTTT CASSQDNLAGVNTDTQYF TRBJ2-3 TRBV4-3 TRBD2 .
TGTGCCAGCAGCTTACCTCTGTCGGGACTTCGCCGAAGGGGGCAGTACTTC CASSLPLSGLRRRGQYF TRBJ2-5 TRBV7-2 . once
TGTGCCAGCAGCTTAGATGGCAGGACTAGCACAGATACGCAGTATTTT CASSLDGRTSTDTQYF TRBJ2-3 TRBV13 . many
TGTGCCAGCAGCGTAGTACAGCACTATGGCTACACCTTC CASSVVQHYGYTF TRBJ1-2 TRBV9 . few